This TCR beta chain is drawn from a study of CD8+ T cells in alopecia areata. Study observations and caveats: Scalp sequencing also captures normal skin's resident alphabeta T cells.

RNA was extracted and reverse transcribed into cDNA as the sequencing template. Data came from immunoSEQ multiplex PCR; TCRdb stores just in-frame clones and leaves some out. The table has 170,000 or so clones, 58% seen once. Of note for this clone: Its antigen is unidentified.

The treatment denotes: oral pan-JAK inhibitor, 5-10 mg twice daily. Sequences were derived from CD8+ T cells sorted from blood, sampled at week 24, from a patient treated with tofacitinib. The TCR originated in a human donor with alopecia areata.

The CDR3 loop is CAWSVDEQYF. Written as DNA, the CDR3 is TGTGCCTGGAGTGTAGACGAGCAGTACTTC. This chain uses TRBV30 with TRBJ2-7; D is uncertain. The CDR3 runs to 10 residues. The ends were cut back, 0 bases at V and 5 bases at J, with 2 bases in the middle. Germline loops: CDR1 GTSNPN, CDR2 SVGIG (reference sequence). Full variable domain (missing parts from reference TRBV30 and TRBJ2-7): SQTIHQWPATLVQPVGSPLSLECTVEGTSNPNLYWYRQAAGRGLQLLFYSVGIGQISSEVPQNLSASRPQDRQFILSSKKLLLSDSGFYLCAWSVDEQYFGPGTRLTVT.